Listed below are T cell receptor beta chains from one sample, sequenced in a study of blood T cell repertoires in COVID-19. This table comes from immunoSEQ multiplex PCR, and its TCRdb copy is limited to in-frame clones, with some not included. Of about 200,000 clones detected, 70% to 90% appear once; the ten largest clones hold roughly 4%. Sequences were obtained from PBMCs or T cells enriched from blood (not recorded which). The receptors were sampled from a woman aged 30 to 39 who had been exposed to COVID-19. CDR3s include the opening cysteine and the closing phenylalanine or tryptophan. The D gene is left open where the match is weak. Clone size, where shown, is once, few, many, or a class for clones that have expanded.

CDR3	DNA	J	size	V	D
CASSRGLAAYNEQFF	TGTGCCAGTAGTAGGGGACTCGCGGCCTACAATGAGCAGTTCTTC	TRBJ2-1	-	TRBV19	-
CASKSLTGTNTGELFF	TGTGCCAGCAAAAGTCTGACAGGGACGAACACCGGGGAGCTGTTTTTT	TRBJ2-2	-	TRBV7-9	TRBD1
CSASLDTQYF	TGCAGTGCTAGCCTAGATACGCAGTATTTT	TRBJ2-3	-	TRBV20-1	-
CASSQGEGSNQPQHF	TGCGCCAGCAGCCAAGGGGAGGGGTCTAATCAGCCCCAGCATTTT	TRBJ1-5	once	TRBV4-1	-
CASSFEGWQPQHF	TGTGCCAGCAGCTTCGAGGGATGGCAGCCCCAGCATTTT	TRBJ1-5	-	TRBV11-3	-
CASSQHDQGLAGGTYEQYF	TGTGCCAGCAGCCAGCACGACCAGGGACTAGCGGGGGGAACCTACGAGCAGTACTTC	TRBJ2-7	-	TRBV3-1/TRBV3-2	TRBD2
CASSEDGTGDLYGYTF	TGTGCCAGCAGCGAGGATGGGACAGGCGACCTCTATGGCTACACCTTC	TRBJ1-2	-	TRBV9	TRBD1
CASSAGQGRGNTEAFF	TGTGCCAGCAGTGCGGGGCAGGGGAGGGGGAACACTGAAGCTTTCTTT	TRBJ1-1	-	TRBV6-1	-
CASSLARGGAGYNEQFF	TGTGCCAGCAGCTTGGCCCGCGGGGGGGCCGGGTACAATGAGCAGTTCTTC	TRBJ2-1	-	TRBV5-4	TRBD2
CASSLLGQGKHNEQFF	TGCGCCAGCAGCTTGTTGGGGCAGGGAAAACACAATGAGCAGTTCTTC	TRBJ2-1	-	TRBV5-1	-
CASSVAGTAMNTEAFF	TGTGCCAGCAGCGTAGCCGGGACTGCAATGAACACTGAAGCTTTCTTT	TRBJ1-1	-	TRBV9	-
CSVEVLTVSGYTF	TGCAGCGTTGAAGTGTTAACAGTCTCGGGCTACACCTTC	TRBJ1-2	-	TRBV29-1	-
CASSYSPGGNYGYTF	TGTGCCAGCAGTTACTCGCCAGGGGGTAACTATGGCTACACCTTC	TRBJ1-2	-	TRBV6-5	TRBD1
CASSPRGESSEAFF	TGCGCCAGCAGTCCCCGTGGTGAAAGCTCTGAAGCTTTCTTT	TRBJ1-1	few	TRBV10-1	-
CASSPRGRETQYF	TGTGCCAGCTCACCTAGGGGGAGAGAGACCCAGTACTTC	TRBJ2-5	-	TRBV18	-
CASSPIPSTDTQYF	TGTGCCAGCAGCCCTATCCCTAGCACAGATACGCAGTATTTT	TRBJ2-3	once	TRBV9	-
CASRDRVLNEQFF	TGTGCCAGCCGGGACAGGGTATTGAATGAGCAGTTCTTC	TRBJ2-1	-	TRBV25-1	TRBD1
CASSLPTQGSSYEQYF	TGTGCCAGCAGCTTACCAACGCAGGGGTCCTCCTACGAGCAGTACTTC	TRBJ2-7	-	TRBV11-3	-
CASSPTSGGAYEQFF	TGTGCCAGCAGCCCAACTAGCGGGGGGGCCTATGAGCAGTTCTTC	TRBJ2-1	-	TRBV7-3	TRBD2
CASRTGGVNEKLFF	TGTGCCAGCAGAACAGGGGGCGTTAATGAAAAACTGTTTTTT	TRBJ1-4	-	TRBV6-5	TRBD1
CASSLDAGGGTEAFF	TGTGCCAGCAGCTTAGATGCAGGGGGCGGCACTGAAGCTTTCTTT	TRBJ1-1	-	TRBV7-9	TRBD1
CASTTGGAGTEAFF	TGTGCCAGCACCACGGGGGGCGCCGGCACTGAAGCTTTCTTT	TRBJ1-1	-	TRBV27	-
CASSRTTTTDRKAWYNSPLHF	TGCGCCAGCAGCCGGACCACAACAACGGACAGGAAGGCTTGGTATAATTCACCCCTCCACTTT	TRBJ1-6	-	TRBV5-1	TRBD1
CASSLYRDMNTEAFF	TGCGCCAGCAGCTTATACAGGGATATGAACACTGAAGCTTTCTTT	TRBJ1-1	-	TRBV5-1	-
CAWSVPGLGTEAFF	TGTGCCTGGAGTGTACCCGGGTTGGGCACTGAAGCTTTCTTT	TRBJ1-1	-	TRBV30	-
CASSSGGTGRVNTEAFF	TGTGCCAGTAGTAGCGGGGGGACAGGGCGAGTGAACACTGAAGCTTTCTTT	TRBJ1-1	-	TRBV19	TRBD1
CAWSVGDRDSWSPLHF	TGTGCCTGGAGTGTCGGGGACAGGGATTCGTGGTCACCCCTCCACTTT	TRBJ1-6	-	TRBV30	TRBD1
CASSYHGTGAYEQYF	TGTGCCAGCAGTTACCACGGGACGGGGGCCTACGAGCAGTACTTC	TRBJ2-7	-	TRBV6-5	-
CASSPTGLSNTEAFF	TGTGCCAGCTCACCTACTGGACTGTCGAACACTGAAGCTTTCTTT	TRBJ1-1	-	TRBV18	-
CASRMQQGENQPQHF	TGTGCCAGCAGGATGCAACAGGGGGAGAATCAGCCCCAGCATTTT	TRBJ1-5	few	TRBV2	TRBD1
CASSTAALNTEAFF	TGTGCCAGCAGCACCGCGGCCCTGAACACTGAAGCTTTCTTT	TRBJ1-1	-	TRBV7-9	-
CAGWDRDTGELFF	TGTGCCGGGTGGGACAGGGACACCGGGGAGCTGTTTTTT	TRBJ2-2	-	TRBV6-5	TRBD1
CASSAHGTGVTEAFF	TGTGCCAGCAGCGCCCACGGAACAGGGGTCACTGAAGCTTTCTTT	TRBJ1-1	-	TRBV9	TRBD1
CASSQTGTSVGGSTDTQYF	TGTGCCAGCAGCCAGACCGGGACTAGTGTGGGGGGGAGCACAGATACGCAGTATTTT	TRBJ2-3	-	TRBV3-1/TRBV3-2	TRBD2
CASSPYTGGSYGYTF	TGCGCCAGCAGCCCGTATACAGGGGGGAGCTATGGCTACACCTTC	TRBJ1-2	-	TRBV5-1	TRBD1
CASSRPQGPYNEQFF	TGTGCCAGCTCACGGCCGCAGGGCCCCTACAATGAGCAGTTCTTC	TRBJ2-1	-	TRBV18	-
CASSRAVGGRLDTQYF	TGTGCCAGCAGCCGGGCAGTGGGGGGGCGATTGGATACGCAGTATTTT	TRBJ2-3	-	TRBV9	-
CASSIGQGPQYF	TGTGCCAGCAGCATCGGACAGGGGCCTCAGTACTTC	TRBJ2-7	-	TRBV7-9	TRBD1
CASSLGGGQRGSFNTEAFF	TGTGCCAGCAGCTTAGGAGGAGGACAGCGTGGGTCCTTTAACACTGAAGCTTTCTTT	TRBJ1-1	-	TRBV7-6	-
CASSVAGGVYEQYF	TGTGCCAGTAGTGTCGCGGGGGGGGTCTACGAGCAGTACTTC	TRBJ2-7	once	TRBV19	TRBD2
CASSLSPPGWFGGEETQYF	TGCGCCAGCAGCTTGAGTCCGCCGGGTTGGTTCGGGGGGGAAGAGACCCAGTACTTC	TRBJ2-5	-	TRBV5-1	TRBD2
CASSVLPSSYEQYF	TGTGCCAGCAGCGTACTCCCGAGCTCCTACGAGCAGTACTTC	TRBJ2-7	-	TRBV9	-
CASSFLGGSQETQYF	TGTGCCAGCAGCTTCCTGGGGGGAAGCCAAGAGACCCAGTACTTC	TRBJ2-5	-	TRBV11-2	-
CASSLGQNTEAFF	TGTGCCAGCAGCTTGGGGCAGAACACTGAAGCTTTCTTT	TRBJ1-1	-	TRBV7-3	-
CASSLDRGSYTF	TGTGCCAGCAGCTTGGACAGGGGGAGCTACACCTTC	TRBJ1-2	-	TRBV5-4	TRBD1
CATATGSTDTQYF	TGCGCCACCGCGACAGGGAGCACAGATACGCAGTATTTT	TRBJ2-3	-	TRBV5-1	TRBD1
CASSADRGHVGKLFF	TGTGCCAGCAGTGCGGACAGGGGGCACGTTGGTAAACTGTTTTTT	TRBJ1-4	-	TRBV25-1	TRBD1